The 5 T cell receptor beta chains listed next were all sequenced from one sample in a study of T cells in Graves' hyperthyroidism and ophthalmopathy. What was amplified from RNA transcripts were TCR beta CDR3 regions. First-round RT-PCR targeting the TCR CDR3 was performed with the HTBI primer set. TCRdb called the multiplex PCR reads again in MiXCR, with one record for every CDR3 protein. The sample lists hundreds of thousands of distinct CDR3 sequences; about a sixth were seen once. The sample taken for sequencing was blood. The receptors derive from a woman aged 18-29 years with Graves' hyperthyroidism.

This clonotype was recorded a few times. The chain has TRBV7-3 and TRBJ2-2, with a tentative D call TRBD2 (6 bases). This CDR3 comprises 15 residues. V was cut by 3 bases and J by 9 bases, with 17 bases left in between. Germline CDR1 reads SGHTA; CDR2 reads FQGTGA. CDR3 sequence: CASSFIGSSTRELFF. Here the CDR3 DNA reads TGTGCCAGCAGCTTCATCGGGAGTTCGACGAGGGAGCTGTTTTTT. Full variable domain (remainder filled in from reference TRBV7-3 and TRBJ2-2): GAGVSQTPSNKVTEKGKYVELRCDPISGHTALYWYRQSLGQGPEFLIYFQGTGAADDSGLPNDRFFAVRPEGSVSTLKIQRTERGDSAVYLCASSFIGSSTRELFFGEGSRLTVL.

This clonotype occurred many times. Here the CDR3 DNA reads TGCAGCGTCCAGACTTGGGTAAAGACTGAAGCTTTCTTT. Translated, it gives CSVQTWVKTEAFF. V gene TRBV29-1 combines with J gene TRBJ1-1; D is unresolved. Germline values: CDR1 SQVTM, CDR2 ANQGSEA. The CDR3 loop spans 13 amino acids. Deletions cut 6 bases from V and 5 bases from J, with 16 bases between.

This clonotype occurred a few times. The chain joins TRBV15 to TRBJ2-7, with a tentative D call TRBD1 (6 bases). V lost 3 bases and J lost 2, with 17 bases in between. This CDR3 comprises 16 residues. Germline V gives CDR1 LNHNV, CDR2 YYDKDF (reference sequence). The CDR3, as DNA: TGTGCCACCAGCAGGGCCGGGACAACCCTTACCTACGAGCAGTACTTC. It yields the protein CATSRAGTTLTYEQYF.

This clonotype appeared many times. The V gene is TRBV30, the J gene TRBJ2-2; D ambiguous. The CDR3 runs 12 residues. Germline V CDR1 and CDR2: GTSNPN, SVGIG (reference sequence). The ends were cut back, 4 bases at V and 4 bases at J, with 7 bases in the middle. CDR3 region: CAWTTFTGELFF. CDR3 nucleotide sequence: TGTGCCTGGACAACCTTCACCGGGGAGCTGTTTTTT.

This clonotype came up many times. This chain connects TRBV20-1 to TRBJ2-7; 14 positions agree with TRBD2. Germline CDR1 and CDR2: DFQATT and SNEGSKA (reference sequence). J was trimmed by 5 bases and V by 5 bases; bases with no gene match: 2. The CDR3 has 13 residues. The CDR3 DNA is TGCAGTGCTGGACTAGCGGGGGGCCACGAGCAGTACTTC. Translation: CSAGLAGGHEQYF.